This TCR beta chain was recorded in a study of blood T cell repertoires in COVID-19 (TCRdb year 2020). For context, the study as a whole: Samples from collaborators originated in the United States, Italy and Spain and spanned both the acute and convalescent phases of COVID-19. Where HLA class I and class II types were available, the types were taken from metadata supplied by the sample provider, not from assay-based typing. Sample metadata almost always included a de-identified subject ID, COVID-19 status, age in years and sex. The repertoires were made available in a free public database intended to serve as a resource for research on the immune response to SARS-CoV-2. Deeply sampled blood TCRbeta repertoires from subjects exposed to, actively infected with, or recovered from COVID-19 were included in the dataset. The prospective study material was composed of cDNA or gDNA derived from T cells, B-cell-depleted T cells, or PBMCs. The samples were drawn from two sources: the first 160 participants of the ongoing ImmuneRACE study, and fewer than 1,500 subjects contributed by 6 global collaborators. General findings and caveats noted by the study authors: How much clinical and demographic metadata was included differed by source and by participant, and the metadata was provided uncurated.

As regards this clone: No cognate antigen has been identified for it. No much larger clone exists at a distance of one base, and base qualities are not known.

The immunoSEQ Assay, a bias-controlled multiplex PCR, was used to amplify TCRbeta CDR3 regions from genomic DNA. Under the source paper's analysis protocol: The number of nucleated cells in each sample was estimated from the amplification of reference gene primers within the assay. To quantify the absolute abundance of each unique TCRbeta CDR3 rearrangement, sequence reads were collapsed and filtered. For each sample, productive Simpson clonality was calculated as the square root of Simpson's diversity index over productive rearrangements. This is the immuneACCESS table as TCRdb keeps it, with only in-frame sequences that have V and J called. A part of the clones is gone; compared with another copy, unresolved V genes explain less than half, and the rest is unexplained. That table supplies the V and J calls and clone size; D and trimming were determined from the DNA. The sample table contains under 350,000 clones; only one count was recorded for under 95% of them. Around 2.7% of the sample is taken by the ten largest.

Participants in the prospective study were enrolled through a virtual design, were aged roughly 18 to 100 years, and lived in roughly 24 United States geographic areas. In the prospective study, cohorts were assigned on the basis of participant-reported clinical history obtained from a screening survey and a study questionnaire. ImmuneRACE Cohort 3 recovered participants were defined by two consecutive negative NP/OP PCR tests, healthcare professional clearance, or symptom resolution. Mobile phlebotomists in the prospective study collected whole blood, serum and a nasopharyngeal or oropharyngeal swab from every participant. Additional blood draws and questionnaires over an approximately 2-month period could optionally be provided by prospective study participants. Blood samples from the prospective study were shipped frozen or at room temperature prior to DNA extraction. There are 18 amino acids in the CDR3, from cysteine to phenylalanine inclusive. The read is trimmed to its CDR3 DNA, 54 bases read in frame from base 1. The germline V end is reduced by 3 bases and the J end by 0 bases; junction bases left unmatched: 13. The germline V gene gives CDR1 as SGDLS and CDR2 as YYNGEE.

The chain was built from TRBV9 and TRBJ1-1, with 8 bases aligning to TRBD1. The source of this sequence is a man in his 60s who had recovered from COVID-19. The sequenced sample was PBMCs or T cells enriched from blood (not recorded which). The CDR3 corresponds to CASSARTGPLEMNTEAFF. The DNA is TGTGCCAGCAGCGCCCGGACAGGGCCCCTGGAGATGAACACTGAAGCTTTCTTT.